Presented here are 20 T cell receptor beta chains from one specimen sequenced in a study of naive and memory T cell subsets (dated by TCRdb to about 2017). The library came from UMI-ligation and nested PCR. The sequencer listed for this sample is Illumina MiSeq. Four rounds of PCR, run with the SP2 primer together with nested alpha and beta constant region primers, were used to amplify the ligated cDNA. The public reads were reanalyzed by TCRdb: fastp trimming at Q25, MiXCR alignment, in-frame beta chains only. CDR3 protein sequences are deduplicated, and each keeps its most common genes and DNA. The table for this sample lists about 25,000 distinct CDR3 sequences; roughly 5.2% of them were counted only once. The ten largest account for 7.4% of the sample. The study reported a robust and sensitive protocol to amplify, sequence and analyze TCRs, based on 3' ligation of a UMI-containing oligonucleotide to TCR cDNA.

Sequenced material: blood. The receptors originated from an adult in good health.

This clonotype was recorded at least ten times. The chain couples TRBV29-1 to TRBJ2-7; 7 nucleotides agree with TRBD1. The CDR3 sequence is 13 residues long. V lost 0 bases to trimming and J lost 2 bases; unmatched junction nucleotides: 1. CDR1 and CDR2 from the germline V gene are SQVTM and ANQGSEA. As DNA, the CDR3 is TGCAGCGTTGAAGAACAGGGGACCTACGAGCAGTACTTC. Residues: CSVEEQGTYEQYF.

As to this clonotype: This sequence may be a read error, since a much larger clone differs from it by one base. The CDR3 DNA follows: TGCAGCGTTGTTGCTAGCGGGTGGTTAGATACGCAGTATTTT. This codes for CSVVASGWLDTQYF. J is TRBJ2-3 and V is TRBV29-1, with 8 bases identical to TRBD2. The V and J ends lost 4 bases and 5 bases, in that order; junction bases with no gene match: 8. From germline, CDR1 is SQVTM and CDR2 ANQGSEA. CDR3 length: 14 residues.

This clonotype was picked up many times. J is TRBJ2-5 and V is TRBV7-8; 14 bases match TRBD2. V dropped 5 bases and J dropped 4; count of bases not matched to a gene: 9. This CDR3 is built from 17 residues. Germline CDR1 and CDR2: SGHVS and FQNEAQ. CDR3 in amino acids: CASSPGLAGGIGETQYF. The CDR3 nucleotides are TGTGCCAGCAGCCCCGGACTAGCGGGAGGCATTGGAGAGACCCAGTACTTC.

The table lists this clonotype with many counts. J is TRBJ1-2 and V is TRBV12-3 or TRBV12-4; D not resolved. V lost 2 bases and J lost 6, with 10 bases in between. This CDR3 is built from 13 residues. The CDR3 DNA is TGTGCCAGCAGTTTATTGGGTGGCCATGGCTACACCTTC. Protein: CASSLLGGHGYTF.

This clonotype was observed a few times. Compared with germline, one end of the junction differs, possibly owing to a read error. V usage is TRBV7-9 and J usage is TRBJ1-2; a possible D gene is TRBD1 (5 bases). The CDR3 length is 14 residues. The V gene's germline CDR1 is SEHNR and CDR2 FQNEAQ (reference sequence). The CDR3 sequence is CASTHLGDNYGDTF. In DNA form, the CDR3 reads TGTGCCAGCACCCACTTAGGGGATAACTATGGCGACACCTTC.

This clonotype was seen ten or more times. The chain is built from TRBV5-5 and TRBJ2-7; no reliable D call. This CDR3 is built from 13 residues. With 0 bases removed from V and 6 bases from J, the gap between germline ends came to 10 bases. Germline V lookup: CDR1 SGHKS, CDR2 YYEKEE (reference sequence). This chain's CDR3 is CASSLGYKSEQYF. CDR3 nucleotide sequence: TGTGCCAGCAGCTTGGGCTACAAATCCGAGCAGTACTTC.

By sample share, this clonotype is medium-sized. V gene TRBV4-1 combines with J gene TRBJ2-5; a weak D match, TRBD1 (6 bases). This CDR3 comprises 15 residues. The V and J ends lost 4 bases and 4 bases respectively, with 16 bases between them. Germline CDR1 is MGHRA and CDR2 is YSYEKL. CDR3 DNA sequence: TGCGCCAGCAGCCTAATCTCAGGGGCCGGAGAGACCCAGTACTTC. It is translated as CASSLISGAGETQYF.

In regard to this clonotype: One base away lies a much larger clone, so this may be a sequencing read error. The CDR3 DNA reads as TGTGCCAGCAGCCCCCGGACTAGCGGGAGATCAGAGACCCAGTACTTC. Translated: CASSPRTSGRSETQYF. The chain is built from TRBV5-6 and TRBJ2-5, with TRBD2 matching over 13 bases. V gave up 4 bases and J gave up 4 bases; unmatched junction bases: 7. Germline CDR1 and CDR2: SGHDT and YYEEEE. There are 16 residues in the CDR3. The complete variable domain, with remaining parts taken from reference TRBV5-6 and TRBJ2-5, reads DAGVTQSPTHLIKTRGQQVTLRCSPKSGHDTVSWYQQALGQGPQFIFQYYEEEERQRGNFPDRFSGHQFPNYSSELNVNALLLGDSALYLCASSPRTSGRSETQYFGPGTRLLVL.

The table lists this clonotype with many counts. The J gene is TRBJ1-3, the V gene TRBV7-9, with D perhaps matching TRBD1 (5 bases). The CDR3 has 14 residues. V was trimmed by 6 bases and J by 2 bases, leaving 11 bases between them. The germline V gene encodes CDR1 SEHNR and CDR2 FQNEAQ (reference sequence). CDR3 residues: CASRPGVTGNTIYF. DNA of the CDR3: TGTGCCAGCAGGCCGGGGGTGACTGGAAACACCATATATTTT.

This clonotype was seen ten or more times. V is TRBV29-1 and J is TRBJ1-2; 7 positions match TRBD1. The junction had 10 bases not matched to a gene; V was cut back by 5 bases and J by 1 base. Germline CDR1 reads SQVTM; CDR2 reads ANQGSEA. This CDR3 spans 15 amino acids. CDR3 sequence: CSVRETGKLNYGYTF. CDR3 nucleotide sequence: TGCAGCGTTAGGGAGACAGGGAAACTTAACTATGGCTACACCTTC.

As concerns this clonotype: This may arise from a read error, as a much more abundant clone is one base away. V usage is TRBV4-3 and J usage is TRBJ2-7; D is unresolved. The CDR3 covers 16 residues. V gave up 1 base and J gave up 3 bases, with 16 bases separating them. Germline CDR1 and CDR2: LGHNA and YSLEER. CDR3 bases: TGCGCCAGCAGCCAAGGTCTTCGGCAGCGCTACTACGAGCAGTACTTC. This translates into CASSQGLRQRYYEQYF.

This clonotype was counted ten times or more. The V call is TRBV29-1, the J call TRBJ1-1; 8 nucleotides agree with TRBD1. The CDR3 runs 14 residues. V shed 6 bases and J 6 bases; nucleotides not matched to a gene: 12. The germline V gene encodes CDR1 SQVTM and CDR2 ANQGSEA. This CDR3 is CSVSRTGSMAEAFF. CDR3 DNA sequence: TGCAGCGTCTCAAGGACAGGGAGCATGGCTGAAGCTTTCTTT.

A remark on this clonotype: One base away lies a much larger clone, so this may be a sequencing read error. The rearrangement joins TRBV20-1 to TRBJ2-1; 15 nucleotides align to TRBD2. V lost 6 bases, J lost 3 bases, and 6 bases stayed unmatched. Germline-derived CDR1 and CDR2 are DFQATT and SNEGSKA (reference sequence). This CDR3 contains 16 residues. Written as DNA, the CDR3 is TGCAGTGCCCGGACTAGCGGGAGGGCGTGCTACAATGAGCAGTTCTTC. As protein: CSARTSGRACYNEQFF.

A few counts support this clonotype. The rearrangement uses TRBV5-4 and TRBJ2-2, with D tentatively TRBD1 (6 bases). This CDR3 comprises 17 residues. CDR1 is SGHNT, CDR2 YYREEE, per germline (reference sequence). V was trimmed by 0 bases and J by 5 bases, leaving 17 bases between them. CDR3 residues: CASSLAGGRGLTGELFF. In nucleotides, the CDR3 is TGTGCCAGCAGCTTGGCCGGTGGCAGGGGCTTGACCGGGGAGCTGTTTTTT.

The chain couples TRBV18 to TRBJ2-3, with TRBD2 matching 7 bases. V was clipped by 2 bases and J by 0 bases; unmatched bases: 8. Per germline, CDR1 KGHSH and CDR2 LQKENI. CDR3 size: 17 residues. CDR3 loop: CASSPRGGAGSTDTQYF. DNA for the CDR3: TGTGCCAGCTCACCAAGGGGAGGAGCGGGGAGCACAGATACGCAGTATTTT.

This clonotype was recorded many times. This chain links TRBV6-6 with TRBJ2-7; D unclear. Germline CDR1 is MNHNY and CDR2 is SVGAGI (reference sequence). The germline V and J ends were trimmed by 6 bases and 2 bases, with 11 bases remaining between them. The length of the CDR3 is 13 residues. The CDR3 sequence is CASSHTRAYEQYF. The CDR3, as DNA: TGTGCCAGCAGCCACACACGGGCCTACGAGCAGTACTTC.

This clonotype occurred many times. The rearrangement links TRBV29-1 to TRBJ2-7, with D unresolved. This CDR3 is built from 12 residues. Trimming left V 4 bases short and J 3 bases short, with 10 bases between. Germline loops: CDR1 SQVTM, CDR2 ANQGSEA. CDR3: CSVGRGDYEQYF. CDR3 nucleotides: TGCAGCGTTGGTCGCGGCGACTACGAGCAGTACTTC.

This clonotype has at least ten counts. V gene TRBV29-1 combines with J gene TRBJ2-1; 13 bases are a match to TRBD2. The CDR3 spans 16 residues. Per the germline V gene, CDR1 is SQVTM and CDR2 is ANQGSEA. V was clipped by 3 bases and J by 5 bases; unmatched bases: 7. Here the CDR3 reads CSVDRRLAGGNNEQFF. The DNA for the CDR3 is TGCAGCGTTGACCGCCGACTAGCGGGAGGAAACAATGAGCAGTTCTTC.

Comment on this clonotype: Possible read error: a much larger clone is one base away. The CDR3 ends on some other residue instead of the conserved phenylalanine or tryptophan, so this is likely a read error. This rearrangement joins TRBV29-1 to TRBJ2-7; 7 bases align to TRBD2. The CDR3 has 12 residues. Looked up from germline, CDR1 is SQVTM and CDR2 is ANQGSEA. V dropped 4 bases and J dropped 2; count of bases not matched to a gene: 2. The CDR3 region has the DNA TGCAGCGTTGGGGAGGGCCCCTACGAGCAGTACTCC. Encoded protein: CSVGEGPYEQYS.

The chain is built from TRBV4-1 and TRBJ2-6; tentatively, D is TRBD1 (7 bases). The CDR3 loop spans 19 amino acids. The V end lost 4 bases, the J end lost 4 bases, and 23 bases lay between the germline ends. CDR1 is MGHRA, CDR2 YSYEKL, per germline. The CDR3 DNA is TGCGCCAGCAGCCGATTACCGGGACAGACTGGGGGGGGGGCCAACGTCCTGACTTTC. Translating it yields CASSRLPGQTGGGANVLTF.